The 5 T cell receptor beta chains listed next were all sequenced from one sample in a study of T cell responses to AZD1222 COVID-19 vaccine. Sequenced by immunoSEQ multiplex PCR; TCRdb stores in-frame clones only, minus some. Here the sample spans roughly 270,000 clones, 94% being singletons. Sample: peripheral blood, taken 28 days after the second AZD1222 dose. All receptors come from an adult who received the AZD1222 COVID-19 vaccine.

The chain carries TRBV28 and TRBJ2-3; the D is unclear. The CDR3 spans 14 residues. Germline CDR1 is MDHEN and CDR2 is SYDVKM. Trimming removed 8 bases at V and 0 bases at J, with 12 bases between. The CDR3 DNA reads TGTGCCAGCGGAGACACTCCTAGCACAGATACGCAGTATTTT. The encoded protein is CASGDTPSTDTQYF.

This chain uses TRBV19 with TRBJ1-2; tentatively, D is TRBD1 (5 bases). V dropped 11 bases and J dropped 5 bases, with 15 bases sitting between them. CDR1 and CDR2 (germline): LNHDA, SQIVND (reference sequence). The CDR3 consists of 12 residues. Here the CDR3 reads CAALPGAYGYTF. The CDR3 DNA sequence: TGTGCCGCTCTCCCCGGGGCTTATGGCTACACCTTC.

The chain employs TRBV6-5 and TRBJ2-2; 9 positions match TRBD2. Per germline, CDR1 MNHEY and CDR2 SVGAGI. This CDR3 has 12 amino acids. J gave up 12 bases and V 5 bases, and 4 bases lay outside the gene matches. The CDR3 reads CASSQLAGKLFF. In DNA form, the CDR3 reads TGTGCCAGCAGTCAGCTAGCGGGGAAGCTGTTTTTT.

CDR3 sequence reads: CASSHQGQGPYEQYF. The CDR3 DNA reads as TGCGCCAGCAGCCACCAAGGACAGGGCCCCTACGAGCAGTACTTC. J is TRBJ2-7 and V is TRBV4-3; 8 bases are a match to TRBD1. The CDR3 loop spans 15 amino acids. The V segment lost 3 bases and the J segment 2 bases; nucleotides outside the gene matches: 6. Germline V gives CDR1 LGHNA, CDR2 YSLEER.

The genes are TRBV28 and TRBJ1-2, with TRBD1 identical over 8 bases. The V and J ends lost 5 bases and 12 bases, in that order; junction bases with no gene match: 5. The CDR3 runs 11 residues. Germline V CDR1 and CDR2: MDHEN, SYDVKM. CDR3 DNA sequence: TGTGCCAGCAGTCAGAACAGGGGGAACACCTTC. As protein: CASSQNRGNTF.